This note documents a single TCR beta chain sequence. The source of the sample is a study of PD-L1 blockade in urothelial cancer. Study information: A median of approximately 150,000 T cells was found in the blood samples.

This CDR3 has 15 residues. Germline CDR1 is SGHRS and CDR2 is YFSETQ. The V gene lost 0 bases and the J gene lost 7 bases, with 13 bases spanning the gap. Time point noted: pretreatment peripheral blood. Sampling of each patient yielded between 1 and 8 specimens, collected pretreatment and on-treatment. Synthetic TCR analog templates were added to each PCR reaction. TCRdb keeps only in-frame clones here, not all; method: immunoSEQ multiplex PCR. The data hold about 50,000 clones, with about 88% observed a single time. This TCR derives from a man in his 70s with urothelial cancer. Sample: PBMCs, taken around atezolizumab (anti-PD-L1) treatment. This chain uses TRBV5-1 with TRBJ1-4; D gene uncertain. CDR3 coding DNA: TGCGCCAGCAGCTTGGCCGGGAGGGTTGGTGAAAAACTGTTTTTT. This sequence encodes CASSLAGRVGEKLFF.